The rows below give T cell receptor beta chains drawn from one sample of a study of response to subunit inactivated influenza vaccine. TCRdb independently ran MiXCR on the RT-PCR reads; one entry per CDR3 protein. This sample yields roughly 790,000 distinct CDR3 sequences, of which 21% are seen a single time; about a tenth belongs to the top ten. Sequences were derived from PBMCs from blood, sampled around 5 days after vaccination. These receptors all come from a man aged 50-60 years who received an inactivated influenza vaccine. Both conserved end residues are part of each CDR3. D genes are given only for firm matches. Rows give clone size only sometimes, using once, few, many, or a class for an expanded clone.

V	length	size	D	J	CDR3	DNA
TRBV14	13	.	.	TRBJ1-2	CASSQDIVGGYTF	TGTGCCAGCAGCCAAGATATCGTGGGCGGCTACACCTTC
TRBV9	12	.	.	TRBJ2-3	CASSVEEGTQYF	TGTGCCAGCAGCGTAGAAGAGGGTACGCAGTATTTT
TRBV20-1	15	.	TRBD1	TRBJ1-1	CSARRTGQLNTEAFF	TGCAGTGCTAGGAGGACAGGGCAATTGAACACTGAAGCTTTCTTT
TRBV20-1	14	few	.	TRBJ2-2	CSARGDLNTGELFF	TGCAGTGCTAGAGGGGATTTGAACACCGGGGAGCTGTTTTTT
TRBV5-1	17	.	.	TRBJ2-7	CASSLGSGLHIVDEQYF	TGCGCCAGCAGCTTGGGCTCCGGGCTCCATATAGTCGACGAGCAGTACTTC
TRBV2	13	once	.	TRBJ2-5	CASTGHGQETQYF	TGTGCCAGCACGGGACACGGCCAAGAGACCCAGTACTTC
TRBV20-1	17	.	.	TRBJ2-5	CSARVPLGLLHQETQYF	TGCAGTGCTAGAGTACCCCTGGGACTTCTCCACCAAGAGACCCAGTACTTC
TRBV10-3	13	.	TRBD1	TRBJ1-5	CAIRGIQGSPQHF	TGTGCCATCAGGGGGATACAGGGGTCGCCCCAGCATTTT
TRBV13	14	few	.	TRBJ2-7	CASSQRQGNYEQYF	TGTGCCAGCAGCCAACGCCAGGGGAACTACGAGCAGTACTTC
TRBV5-8	17	.	TRBD1	TRBJ2-3	CASSLWGDDRGEDTQYF	TGTGCCAGCAGCTTGTGGGGGGATGACAGGGGTGAAGATACGCAGTATTTT
TRBV7-6	14	few	.	TRBJ2-1	CASSLIQGYNEQFF	TGTGCCAGCAGCTTAATACAGGGTTACAATGAGCAGTTCTTC
TRBV20-1	14	many	TRBD1	TRBJ2-3	CSALRDSRPDTQYF	TGCAGTGCTCTCCGGGACAGTCGCCCAGATACGCAGTATTTT
TRBV4-3	16	many	TRBD1	TRBJ1-4	CASSQGQGTGSEKLFF	TGCGCCAGCAGCCAGGGACAGGGGACGGGATCTGAAAAACTGTTTTTT
TRBV7-2	16	few	.	TRBJ2-1	CASSQHRPDSYNEQFF	TGTGCCAGCAGTCAGCACAGGCCCGACTCCTACAATGAGCAGTTCTTC
TRBV6-5	16	few	.	TRBJ1-2	CASSYSYLRGRYGYTF	TGTGCCAGCAGTTACTCATATCTTAGGGGTCGATATGGCTACACCTTC
TRBV7-2	11	.	.	TRBJ1-2	CASSPAHVYTF	TGTGCCAGCAGCCCCGCCCACGTCTACACCTTC
TRBV6-5	13	.	.	TRBJ2-5	CAISWYRGETQYF	TGTGCCATCAGTTGGTATAGGGGAGAGACCCAGTACTTC
TRBV24-1	15	.	.	TRBJ2-3	CATSDFGGSKDTQYF	TGTGCCACCAGTGATTTTGGGGGAAGTAAAGATACGCAGTATTTT
TRBV10-3	15	.	TRBD2	TRBJ2-1	CVISRLAEGYNEQFF	TGTGTCATCAGCAGACTAGCGGAGGGCTACAATGAGCAGTTCTTC
TRBV24-1	15	many	.	TRBJ2-1	CATSDALRGFDEQFF	TGTGCCACCAGTGATGCCCTTCGAGGCTTCGATGAGCAGTTCTTC
TRBV7-9	13	few	.	TRBJ2-7	CASSPAPVYEQYF	TGTGCCAGCAGCCCCGCCCCGGTCTACGAGCAGTACTTC
TRBV7-8	17	many	.	TRBJ2-1	CASSLVPGASSYNEQFF	TGTGCCAGCAGCTTAGTCCCCGGGGCTAGCTCCTACAATGAGCAGTTCTTC
TRBV5-1	13	few	.	TRBJ2-3	CASSEGLADTQYF	TGCGCCAGCAGCGAGGGGCTAGCAGATACGCAGTATTTT
TRBV12-3/TRBV12-4	14	.	.	TRBJ1-2	CASSLTTAKYGYTF	TGTGCCAGCAGTTTAACAACAGCGAAGTATGGCTACACCTTC
TRBV6-1	16	.	.	TRBJ2-3	CASSPTGLASGDTQYF	TGTGCCAGCAGTCCAACAGGGCTAGCGTCGGGAGATACGCAGTATTTT
TRBV4-3	15	.	.	TRBJ2-5	CASSQELLFEKTQYF	TGCGCCAGCAGCCAAGAGTTACTATTCGAAAAGACCCAGTACTTC
TRBV7-9	17	.	TRBD2	TRBJ2-5	CASSPGFSGLAQETQYF	TGTGCCAGCAGCCCAGGTTTTAGCGGGTTGGCCCAAGAGACCCAGTACTTC
TRBV7-2	13	many	.	TRBJ2-3	CASSLVGTDTQYF	TGTGCCAGCAGCTTAGTAGGTACAGATACGCAGTATTTT
TRBV3-1	15	many	TRBD1	TRBJ1-4	CASSLGQGNGEKLFF	TGTGCCAGCAGCCTTGGACAGGGGAACGGCGAAAAACTGTTTTTT
TRBV4-3	16	many	.	TRBJ2-5	CASSREIGAAKETQYF	TGCGCCAGCAGCCGTGAGATCGGCGCGGCTAAAGAGACCCAGTACTTC
TRBV6-5	17	few	.	TRBJ2-4	CASSYSYLATAKNIQYF	TGTGCCAGCAGTTACTCGTATTTGGCAACGGCCAAAAACATTCAGTACTTC